The 10 T cell receptor beta chains given below trace back to one sample, sequenced in a study of blood T cell repertoires in COVID-19. Profiling relied on immunoSEQ multiplex PCR, and the TCRdb table lists in-frame clones only, not all of them. Of more than 20,000 clones in the sample, approximately 89% were seen once. Sequenced sample: peripheral blood. All receptors derive from a human donor in a cohort sampled during active COVID-19.

This chain uses TRBV24-1 with TRBJ2-1; 12 bases map to TRBD2. CDR1 is KGHDR and CDR2 is SFDVKD in the germline V gene. J lost 3 bases, V lost 5 bases, and 7 bases had no gene match. The CDR3 is 17 residues long. CDR3 DNA sequence: TGTGCCACCAGTGTTGCGACTAGCGGGAGAGACTACAATGAGCAGTTCTTC. Its translation: CATSVATSGRDYNEQFF.

The chain links TRBV7-7 to TRBJ1-3; 7 nucleotides agree with TRBD1. After removal of 5 bases from V and 0 bases from J, the junction contained 4 bases not matched to a gene. Looked up from germline, CDR1 is SSHAT and CDR2 is FNYEAQ (reference sequence). The CDR3 consists of 15 residues. The CDR3 sequence is CASSPGGPSGNTIYF. CDR3 DNA: TGTGCCAGCAGCCCAGGGGGTCCCTCTGGAAACACCATATATTTT.

This chain uses TRBV19 with TRBJ1-1, with 7 bases that match TRBD1. Looked up from germline, CDR1 is LNHDA and CDR2 is SQIVND (reference sequence). V gave up 5 bases and J gave up 3 bases; unmatched junction bases: 6. The CDR3 consists of 14 residues. The CDR3: CASSGWQGDTEAFF. The CDR3 region has the DNA TGTGCCAGTAGTGGATGGCAGGGGGACACTGAAGCTTTCTTT. Full variable domain (missing parts from reference TRBV19 and TRBJ1-1): DGGITQSPKYLFRKEGQNVTLSCEQNLNHDAMYWYRQDPGQGLRLIYYSQIVNDFQKGDIAEGYSVSREKKESFPLTVTSAQKNPTAFYLCASSGWQGDTEAFFGQGTRLTVV.

The chain uses TRBV5-6 and TRBJ1-1; D is ambiguous. CDR1 and CDR2 from the germline V gene are SGHDT and YYEEEE. There are 14 residues in the CDR3. The V end lost 2 bases, the J end lost 0 bases, and 8 bases lay between the germline ends. The CDR3 nucleotides read TGTGCCAGCAGCTTCGGGTGGCTGAACACTGAAGCTTTCTTT. The encoded protein is CASSFGWLNTEAFF.

The chain recombines TRBV7-9 with TRBJ2-3; TRBD2 matches at 13 bases. Germline loops: CDR1 SEHNR, CDR2 FQNEAQ (reference sequence). The CDR3 contains 18 residues. Trimming at V came to 4 bases and at J to 5 bases, leaving 12 bases not matched to a gene. DNA for the CDR3: TGTGCCAGCAGCTCCTTCATTGGACTAGCGGGGGAAGGAGATACGCAGTATTTT. Translation: CASSSFIGLAGEGDTQYF.

The chain has TRBV5-6 and TRBJ2-1, with D possibly TRBD2 on 5 matching bases. The CDR3 length is 15 residues. In germline, CDR1 is SGHDT, CDR2 YYEEEE. V lost 2 bases and J lost 0, with 9 bases in between. CDR3 protein: CASSFSAASYNEQFF. CDR3 nucleotide sequence: TGTGCCAGCAGCTTTTCAGCGGCCTCCTACAATGAGCAGTTCTTC.

The CDR3 nucleotides read TGTGCCTGGATGCGTAGCACAGATACGCAGTATTTT. This codes for CAWMRSTDTQYF. The chain carries TRBV30 and TRBJ2-3; D is ambiguous. The CDR3 is 12 amino acids. CDR1 is GTSNPN, CDR2 SVGIG, per germline (reference sequence). The V end lost 4 bases, the J end lost 0 bases, and 5 bases lay between the germline ends.

This sequence joins TRBV19 and TRBJ2-5; 9 positions match TRBD1. The CDR3 covers 16 residues. CDR1 and CDR2 from the germline V gene are LNHDA and SQIVND (reference sequence). The junction had 18 bases not matched to a gene; V was cut back by 6 bases and J by 10 bases. The CDR3 loop is CASSIGTGKWGVDQYF. The CDR3 bases are TGTGCCAGTAGCATCGGGACAGGGAAATGGGGGGTGGACCAGTACTTC.

The V gene is TRBV12-5, the J gene TRBJ2-5; 14 bases agree with TRBD2. CDR1 and CDR2 (germline): LGHNT, FRNRAP. This CDR3 has 16 residues. The ends lost 6 bases at V and 6 bases at J; junction bases unmatched: 9. For the CDR3, the DNA is TGTGCTAGTGGCCCGACTAGCGGGGGGGCCGGGAAGACCCAGTACTTC. Its translation: CASGPTSGGAGKTQYF.

The chain has TRBV19 and TRBJ1-1; D possibly corresponds to TRBD1 (5 bases). CDR3 size: 16 residues. Germline values: CDR1 LNHDA, CDR2 SQIVND (reference sequence). The V gene lost 6 bases and the J gene lost 0 bases, with 17 bases spanning the gap. As DNA, the CDR3 is TGTGCCAGTAGAGATGGGGGGGGATTTATGAACACTGAAGCTTTCTTT. Its protein product is CASRDGGGFMNTEAFF.